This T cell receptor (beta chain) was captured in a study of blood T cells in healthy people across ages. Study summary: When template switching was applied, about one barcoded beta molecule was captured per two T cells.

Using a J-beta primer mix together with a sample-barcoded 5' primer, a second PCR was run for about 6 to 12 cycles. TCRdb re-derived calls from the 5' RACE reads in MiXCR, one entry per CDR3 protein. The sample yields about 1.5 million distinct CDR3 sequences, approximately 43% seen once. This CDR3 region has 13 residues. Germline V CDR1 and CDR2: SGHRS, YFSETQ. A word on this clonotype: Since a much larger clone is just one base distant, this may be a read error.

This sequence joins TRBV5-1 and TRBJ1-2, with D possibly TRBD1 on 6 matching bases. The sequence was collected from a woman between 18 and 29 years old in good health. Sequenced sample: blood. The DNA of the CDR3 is TGCGCCAGCAGCGTCGGGACATCCTATGGCTACATCTTC. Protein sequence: CASSVGTSYGYIF.